The 12 T cell receptor beta chains reported below all come from one sample, sequenced in a study of Ad26.COV2.S vaccination and SARS-CoV-2 variants. Treatment specified: some 20 received Ad26.COV2.S at low or high dose, single or two shots; about 5 received placebo; per-sample allocation not given. It was on day 63 after the first vaccine or placebo injection that samples were taken. The assay was immunoSEQ multiplex PCR, and TCRdb's table has in-frame clones only and misses some. The data contain roughly 330,000 clones, almost 90% of them singletons. Source: peripheral blood, taken in a trial of Ad26.COV2.S vaccine versus placebo. These TCRs come from a person aged 18-65 years who received the Ad26.COV2.S COVID-19 vaccine or a placebo.

The chain has TRBV2 and TRBJ2-5, with TRBD1 matching 11 bases. With 7 bases clipped from V and 1 base from J, the junction kept 8 bases outside the gene matches. The CDR3 extends over 16 amino acids. CDR1 and CDR2 from the germline V gene are SNHLY and FYNNEI. The CDR3 is CASKFPDRGPQETQYF. The CDR3 DNA reads TGTGCCAGCAAATTCCCGGACAGGGGGCCCCAAGAGACCCAGTACTTC.

This sequence joins TRBV18 and TRBJ1-6; no clear D. Germline CDR1 and CDR2: KGHSH and LQKENI. Trimming took off 2 bases at V and 10 bases at J, with 15 bases between the two ends. There are 15 residues in the CDR3. The CDR3, as DNA: TGTGCCAGCTCACCAACGGCTCCGGGAGGGTCACCCCTCCACTTT. Translation: CASSPTAPGGSPLHF.

The CDR3 nucleotides read TGTGCCAGCAGTTACGGGAGCGTCGTTGAAGCTTTCTTT. It yields the protein CASSYGSVVEAFF. The V gene is TRBV6-6, the J gene TRBJ1-1; unclear D gene. The germline gives CDR1 MNHNY, CDR2 SVGAGI (reference sequence). The V and J ends lost 2 bases and 7 bases respectively, with 11 bases between them. The CDR3 has 13 amino acids.

The rearrangement joins TRBV19 to TRBJ2-5, with D hard to call. This CDR3 is 14 amino acids long. With 3 bases removed from V and 1 base from J, the gap between germline ends came to 9 bases. Germline loops: CDR1 LNHDA, CDR2 SQIVND (reference sequence). CDR3 sequence reads: CASSMTGLQETQYF. In DNA form, the CDR3 reads TGTGCCAGTAGTATGACCGGCCTCCAAGAGACCCAGTACTTC.

This clone showed up just once. The V call is TRBV7-9, the J call TRBJ2-6, with D perhaps TRBD2 (6 bases). V was cut by 11 bases and J by 2 bases, with 10 bases left in between. The CDR3 spans 13 residues. CDR1 and CDR2 from the germline V gene are SEHNR and FQNEAQ (reference sequence). This CDR3 is CAQEGTGANVLTF. In DNA form, the CDR3 reads TGTGCCCAGGAGGGAACTGGGGCCAACGTCCTGACTTTC.

The chain recombines TRBV4-3 with TRBJ2-1; 11 bases agree with TRBD2. CDR3 size: 20 residues. Germline V gives CDR1 LGHNA, CDR2 YSLEER. V lost 0 bases and J lost 4; bases outside the gene matches: 14. DNA of the CDR3: TGCGCCAGCAGCCAAGACCCCTCAGGTCCGACTAGCGGGAAGTACAATGAGCAGTTCTTC. Translation: CASSQDPSGPTSGKYNEQFF.

V is TRBV19 and J is TRBJ1-1; D is undetermined. Germline CDR1 reads LNHDA; CDR2 reads SQIVND (reference sequence). The V and J ends lost 1 base and 0 bases respectively, with 9 bases between them. The CDR3 has 15 residues. CDR3 coding DNA: TGTGCCAGTAGTATAGTTGAGCGGATGAACACTGAAGCTTTCTTT. Protein: CASSIVERMNTEAFF.

The rearrangement uses TRBV4-1 and TRBJ2-3; D unclear. V lost 0 bases, J lost 3 bases, and 25 bases lay in between. Looked up from germline, CDR1 is MGHRA and CDR2 is YSYEKL. The CDR3 contains 20 residues. The CDR3 sequence is CASSQEYANTEIPFTDTQYF. Written as DNA, the CDR3 is TGCGCCAGCAGCCAAGAATACGCGAACACTGAAATTCCATTTACAGATACGCAGTATTTT.

V usage is TRBV4-1 and J usage is TRBJ1-6; no reliable D call. The V and J ends lost 5 bases and 9 bases respectively, with 14 bases between them. This CDR3 contains 14 residues. From germline, CDR1 is MGHRA and CDR2 YSYEKL. CDR3 amino acids: CASSDTAWGSPLHF. The DNA for the CDR3 is TGCGCCAGCAGCGACACAGCCTGGGGTTCACCCCTCCACTTT.

This chain links TRBV11-2 with TRBJ1-1, with a tentative D call TRBD1 (6 bases). Germline V gene lookup returns CDR1 SGHAT and CDR2 FQNNGV. The CDR3 sequence is 15 residues long. V lost 4 bases to trimming and J lost 4 bases, with 16 bases between them. The CDR3 reads CASSYYEWTATEAFF. The DNA for the CDR3 is TGTGCCAGCAGCTATTATGAATGGACAGCCACTGAAGCTTTCTTT.

This clone has only one observation. The V and J genes are TRBV13 and TRBJ2-3, with TRBD1 as a possible D gene (6 bases). CDR1 is PRHDT and CDR2 is FYEKMQ in the germline V gene (reference sequence). Between the trimmed V and J ends, which lost 5 bases and 6 bases, there was a span of 21 bases. This CDR3 has 16 amino acids. The CDR3 loop is CASSPLFRDTNDTQYF. Written as DNA, the CDR3 is TGTGCCAGCAGCCCGCTATTTCGGGACACAAACGATACGCAGTATTTT. The complete variable domain, with remaining parts taken from reference TRBV13 and TRBJ2-3, reads AAGVIQSPRHLIKEKRETATLKCYPIPRHDTVYWYQQGPGQDPQFLISFYEKMQSDKGSIPDRFSAQQFSDYHSELNMSSLELGDSALYFCASSPLFRDTNDTQYFGPGTRLTVL.

J is TRBJ1-5 and V is TRBV19; no definite D call. V was trimmed by 6 bases and J by 3 bases, leaving 18 bases between them. CDR3 size: 16 residues. In germline, CDR1 is LNHDA, CDR2 SQIVND (reference sequence). CDR3 DNA sequence: TGTGCCAGTAGGTACTATTCAGTGGGTGCCAATCAGCCCCAGCATTTT. It yields the protein CASRYYSVGANQPQHF.